This entry describes one T cell receptor beta chain. This sample was included in a study of T cells in Graves' hyperthyroidism and ophthalmopathy. What was amplified from RNA transcripts were TCR beta CDR3 regions. Researchers ran a first-round RT-PCR on the TCR CDR3 using the HTBI primer set. TCRdb re-called the multiplex PCR reads with MiXCR, one entry per CDR3 protein. The data hold hundreds of thousands of distinct CDR3 sequences, with around 16% observed a single time. V dropped 0 bases and J dropped 4; count of bases not matched to a gene: 4. Germline V gives CDR1 SGDLS, CDR2 YYNGEE. The CDR3 loop spans 16 amino acids.

The sample comprised blood. This sequence originates from a woman aged 35 to 49 with Graves' ophthalmopathy. The chain carries TRBV9 and TRBJ2-6; 7 nucleotides align to TRBD2. The CDR3 loop reads CASSVGEGWGANVLTF. Here the CDR3 DNA reads TGTGCCAGCAGCGTAGGGGAGGGGTGGGGGGCCAACGTCCTGACTTTC.